A selection of T cell receptor beta chains follows, all from one sample in a study of OX40 agonist ivuxolimab in advanced cancers. Clones were sequenced by immunoSEQ multiplex PCR, and TCRdb holds only the in-frame ones, with some missing. The repertoire holds about 71,000 clones, with 60% to 80% as singletons. Here the sequenced sample was CD4+ or CD8+ T cells sorted from blood, taken in a trial of the OX40 agonist ivuxolimab. All receptors come from an adult with an advanced solid tumor such as melanoma, head and neck, liver or kidney cancer. CDR3s include the opening cysteine and the closing phenylalanine or tryptophan. A D gene is named only where the DNA matches it firmly. Rows may omit the clone size; those that give it use once, few, many or a size class.

12	-	-	TRBJ1-2	TRBV28	TGTGCCAGCAGACCCAATACTTTCGGCTACACCTTC	CASRPNTFGYTF
15	TRBD1	-	TRBJ2-2	TRBV9	TGTGCCAGCAGGCGGGACAGGGGGAACACCGGGGAGCTGTTTTTT	CASRRDRGNTGELFF
15	-	-	TRBJ1-4	TRBV4-1	TGCGCCAGCAGCCCAGAAGGCAGGGAAAATGAAAAACTGTTTTTT	CASSPEGRENEKLFF
17	TRBD1	-	TRBJ2-5	TRBV18	TGTGCCAGCTCACTATTTGGACAGGGGAAACAGAAAGAGACCCAGTACTTC	CASSLFGQGKQKETQYF
15	TRBD2	-	TRBJ2-7	TRBV4-2	TGTGCCAGCAGCCAAGGGGCTAGCGGGAGGCACGAGCAGTACTTC	CASSQGASGRHEQYF
15	TRBD2	-	TRBJ2-1	TRBV5-4	TGTGCCAGCAGCTTGGTTGATCGGGGGGACAATGAGCAGTTCTTC	CASSLVDRGDNEQFF
16	-	-	TRBJ2-2	TRBV7-9	TGTGCCAGCAGCTTGCGTGTAGGATGGGGTACCGGGGAGCTGTTTTTT	CASSLRVGWGTGELFF
15	-	few	TRBJ1-1	TRBV6-9	TGTGCCAGCAGAGGTTCGAGGGACATGAACACTGAAGCTTTCTTT	CASRGSRDMNTEAFF
15	-	-	TRBJ2-5	TRBV4-2	TGTGCCAGCAGCCAGGCGTCAGGGGGGCGGGAGACCCAGTACTTC	CASSQASGGRETQYF
16	TRBD1	-	TRBJ1-1	TRBV4-1	TGCGCCAGCAGCCAAGGACAGGGGCGAATGAACACTGAAGCTTTCTTT	CASSQGQGRMNTEAFF
13	-	-	TRBJ2-2	TRBV7-2	TGTGCCAGCAGCTTAGTCCCCACCGGGGAGCTGTTTTTT	CASSLVPTGELFF
14	-	once	TRBJ2-1	TRBV7-2	TGTGCCAGCAGCGCGTCGACAGCCTACAATGAGCAGTTCTTC	CASSASTAYNEQFF
14	-	-	TRBJ2-7	TRBV5-1	TGCGCCAGCAGCTTGGGGAGGGGAAGCTACGAGCAGTACTTC	CASSLGRGSYEQYF
14	-	-	TRBJ2-7	TRBV2	TGTGCCAGCACCCGGGGGGCCCCCTCCTACGAGCAGTACTTC	CASTRGAPSYEQYF